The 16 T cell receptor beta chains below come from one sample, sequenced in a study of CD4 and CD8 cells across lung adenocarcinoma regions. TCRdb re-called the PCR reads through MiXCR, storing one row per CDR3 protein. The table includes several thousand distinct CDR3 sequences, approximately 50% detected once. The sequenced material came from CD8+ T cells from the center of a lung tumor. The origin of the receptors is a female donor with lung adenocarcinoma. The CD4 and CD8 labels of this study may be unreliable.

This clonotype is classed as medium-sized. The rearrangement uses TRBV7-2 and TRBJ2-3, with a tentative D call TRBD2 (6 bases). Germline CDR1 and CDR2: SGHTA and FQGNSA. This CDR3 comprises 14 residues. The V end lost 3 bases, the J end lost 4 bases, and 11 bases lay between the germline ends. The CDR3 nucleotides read TGTGCCAGCAGCTTCGCGGGAACGGCAGATACGCAGTATTTT. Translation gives CASSFAGTADTQYF.

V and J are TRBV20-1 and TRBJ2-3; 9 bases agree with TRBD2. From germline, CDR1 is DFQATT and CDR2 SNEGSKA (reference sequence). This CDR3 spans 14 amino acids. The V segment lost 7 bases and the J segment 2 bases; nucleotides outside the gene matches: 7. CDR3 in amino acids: CSVPLAGLTDTQYF. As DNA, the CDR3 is TGCAGTGTCCCCCTAGCGGGGCTCACAGATACGCAGTATTTT.

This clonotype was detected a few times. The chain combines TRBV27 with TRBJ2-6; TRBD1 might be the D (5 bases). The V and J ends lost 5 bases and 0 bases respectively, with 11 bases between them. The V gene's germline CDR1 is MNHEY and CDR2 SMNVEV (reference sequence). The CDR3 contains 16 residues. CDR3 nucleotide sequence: TGTGCCAGCAGTCCCTATCAGGGCTCTGGGGCCAACGTCCTGACTTTC. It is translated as CASSPYQGSGANVLTF.

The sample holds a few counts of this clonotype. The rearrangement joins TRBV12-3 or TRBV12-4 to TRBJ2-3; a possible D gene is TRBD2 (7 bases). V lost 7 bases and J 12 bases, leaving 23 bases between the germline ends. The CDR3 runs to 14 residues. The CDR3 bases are TGTGCCAGCATGGGGGGGGCCCCCGGGGAGACCCAGTATTTT. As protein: CASMGGAPGETQYF.

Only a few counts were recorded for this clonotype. This chain's CDR3 is CASSLGGQLNSPLHF. CDR3 DNA: TGTGCCAGCAGCTTGGGGGGACAGCTTAATTCACCCCTCCACTTT. This rearrangement joins TRBV5-4 to TRBJ1-6; 7 nucleotides match TRBD1. The CDR3 has 15 amino acids. Trimming removed 0 bases from V and 6 bases from J; junction bases left unmatched: 3. CDR1 is SGHNT and CDR2 is YYREEE in the germline V gene (reference sequence).

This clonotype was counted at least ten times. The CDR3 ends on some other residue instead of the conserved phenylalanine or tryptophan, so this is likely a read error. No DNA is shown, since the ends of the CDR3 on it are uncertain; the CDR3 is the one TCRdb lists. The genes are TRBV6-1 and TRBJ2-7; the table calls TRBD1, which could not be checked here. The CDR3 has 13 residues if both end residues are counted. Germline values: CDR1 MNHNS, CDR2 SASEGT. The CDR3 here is CASSESEQAPAYY.

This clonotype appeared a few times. Here the CDR3 DNA reads TGTGCCAGCAGCTCTATAGGAGTCGAGCAGTACTTC. Amino acids: CASSSIGVEQYF. J is TRBJ2-7 and V is TRBV7-2; no firm D call. CDR1 is SGHTA, CDR2 FQGNSA, per germline. The CDR3 runs 12 residues. V was shortened by 4 bases and J by 6 bases, with 10 bases between the two germline ends.

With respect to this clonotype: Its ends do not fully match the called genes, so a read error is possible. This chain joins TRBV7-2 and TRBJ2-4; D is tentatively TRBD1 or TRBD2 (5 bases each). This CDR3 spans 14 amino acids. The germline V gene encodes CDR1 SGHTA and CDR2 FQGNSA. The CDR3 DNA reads TGCCGCGTCACGGGGCTGGGAACCAAAGACATGCAGTACTTC. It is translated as CRVTGLGTKDMQYF.

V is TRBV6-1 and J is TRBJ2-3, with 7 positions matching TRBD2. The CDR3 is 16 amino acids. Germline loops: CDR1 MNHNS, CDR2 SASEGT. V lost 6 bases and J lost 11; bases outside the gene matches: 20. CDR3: CASRGGPALSSNEQYF. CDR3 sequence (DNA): TGTGCCAGCAGGGGAGGGCCGGCACTGAGCTCAAATGAGCAGTATTTT.

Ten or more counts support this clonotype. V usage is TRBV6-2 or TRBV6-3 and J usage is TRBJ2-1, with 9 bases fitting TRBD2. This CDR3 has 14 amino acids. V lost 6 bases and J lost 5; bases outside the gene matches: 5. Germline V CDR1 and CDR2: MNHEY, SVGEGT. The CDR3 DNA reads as TGTGCCAGCAGCCTAGCGGGAACCAACAATGAGCAGTTCTTC. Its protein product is CASSLAGTNNEQFF.

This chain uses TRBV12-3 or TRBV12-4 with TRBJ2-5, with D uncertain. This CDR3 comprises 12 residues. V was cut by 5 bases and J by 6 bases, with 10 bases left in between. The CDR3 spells CASSTHQQTQYF. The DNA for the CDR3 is TGTGCCAGCAGTACACATCAGCAGACCCAGTACTTC.

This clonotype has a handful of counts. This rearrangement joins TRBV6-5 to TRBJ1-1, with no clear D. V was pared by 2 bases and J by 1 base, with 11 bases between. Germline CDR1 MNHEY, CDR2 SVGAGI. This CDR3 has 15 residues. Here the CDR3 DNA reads TGTGCCAGCAGTTACCCGGAGGGCTCGAACACTGAAGCTTTCTTT. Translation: CASSYPEGSNTEAFF.

The CDR3 DNA sequence: TGTGCCAGCAGTGAACGCCCAGGGGGTGTTTCGAACACTGAAGCTTTCTTT. This translates into CASSERPGGVSNTEAFF. The chain joins TRBV25-1 to TRBJ1-1, with TRBD1 matching 7 bases. The CDR3 loop spans 17 amino acids. J gave up 1 base and V 2 bases, and 10 bases lay outside the gene matches. Germline values: CDR1 MGHDK, CDR2 SYGVNS.

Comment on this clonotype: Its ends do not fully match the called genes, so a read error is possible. Here the CDR3 DNA reads TGTGCCGGGGGTCGTGGGGGCGGTGACCAAGAGACGCAGTACTTC. Its protein product is CAGGRGGGDQETQYF. The chain is built from TRBV12-3 or TRBV12-4 and TRBJ2-5; D may be TRBD1 (6 bases). The CDR3 is made up of 15 amino acids.

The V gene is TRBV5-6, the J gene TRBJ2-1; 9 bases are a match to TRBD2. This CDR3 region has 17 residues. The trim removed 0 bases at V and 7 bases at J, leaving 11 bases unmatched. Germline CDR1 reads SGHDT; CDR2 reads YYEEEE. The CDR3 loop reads CASSLALAGGPRNEQFF. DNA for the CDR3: TGTGCCAGCAGCTTGGCGTTGGCGGGGGGGCCCCGGAATGAGCAGTTCTTC.

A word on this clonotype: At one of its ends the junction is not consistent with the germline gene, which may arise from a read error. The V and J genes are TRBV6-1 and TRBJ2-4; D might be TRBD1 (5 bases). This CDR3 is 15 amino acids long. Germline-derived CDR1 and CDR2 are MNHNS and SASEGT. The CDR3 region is CASSALGTGANIQNF. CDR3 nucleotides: TGTGCCAGCAGCGCCCTCGGAACTGGGGCCAACATCCAGAATTTC.